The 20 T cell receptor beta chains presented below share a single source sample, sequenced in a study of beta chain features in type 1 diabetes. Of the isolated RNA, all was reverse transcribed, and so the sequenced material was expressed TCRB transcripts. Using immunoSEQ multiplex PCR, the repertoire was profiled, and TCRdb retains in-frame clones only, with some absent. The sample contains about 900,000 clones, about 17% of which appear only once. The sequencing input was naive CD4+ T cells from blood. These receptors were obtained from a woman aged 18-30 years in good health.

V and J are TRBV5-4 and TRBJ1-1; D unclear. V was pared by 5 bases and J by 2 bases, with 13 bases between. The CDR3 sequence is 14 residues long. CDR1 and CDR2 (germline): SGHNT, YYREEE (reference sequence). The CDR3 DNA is TGTGCCAGCAGATGGTGGGGAGGCAACACTGAAGCTTTCTTT. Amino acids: CASRWWGGNTEAFF.

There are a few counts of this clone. The CDR3 region has the DNA TGTGCCAGCAGCTTACATACGAACACTGAAGCTTTCTTT. Protein product: CASSLHTNTEAFF. V is TRBV7-3 and J is TRBJ1-1; no firm D call. Looked up from germline, CDR1 is SGHTA and CDR2 is FQGTGA. This CDR3 comprises 13 residues. V was pared by 2 bases and J by 1 base, with 5 bases between. Variable domain in full (rest from reference TRBV7-3 and TRBJ1-1): GAGVSQTPSNKVTEKGKYVELRCDPISGHTALYWYRQSLGQGPEFLIYFQGTGAADDSGLPNDRFFAVRPEGSVSTLKIQRTERGDSAVYLCASSLHTNTEAFFGQGTRLTVV.

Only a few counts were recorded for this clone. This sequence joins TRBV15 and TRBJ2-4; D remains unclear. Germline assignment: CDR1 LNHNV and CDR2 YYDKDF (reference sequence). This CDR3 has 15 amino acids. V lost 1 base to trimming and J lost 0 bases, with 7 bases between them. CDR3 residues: CATSRGGIAKNIQYF. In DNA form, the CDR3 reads TGTGCCACCAGCAGAGGGGGAATAGCCAAAAACATTCAGTACTTC. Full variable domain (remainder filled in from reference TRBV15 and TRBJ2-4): DAMVIQNPRYQVTQFGKPVTLSCSQTLNHNVMYWYQQKSSQAPKLLFHYYDKDFNNEADTPDNFQSRRPNTSFCFLDIRSPGLGDTAMYLCATSRGGIAKNIQYFGAGTRLSVL.

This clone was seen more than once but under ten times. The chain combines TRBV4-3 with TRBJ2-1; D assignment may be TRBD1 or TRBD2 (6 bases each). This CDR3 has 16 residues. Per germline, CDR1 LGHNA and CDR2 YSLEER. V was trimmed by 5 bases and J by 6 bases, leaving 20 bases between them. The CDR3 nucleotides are TGCGCCAGCAGCAGGGGTGCCGGAGGGGGGCCCAATGAGCAGTTCTTC. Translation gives CASSRGAGGGPNEQFF.

The CDR3 DNA reads as TGTGCCAGCAGCCCAGACCACTTAGCGGGAGGGCGGGCGAAGGAGCTGTTTTTT. This gives the protein CASSPDHLAGGRAKELFF. The chain carries TRBV7-2 and TRBJ2-2, with 11 bases matching TRBD2. Germline loops: CDR1 SGHTA, CDR2 FQGNSA. Trimming at V came to 5 bases and at J to 10 bases, leaving 18 bases not matched to a gene. The CDR3 extends over 18 amino acids.

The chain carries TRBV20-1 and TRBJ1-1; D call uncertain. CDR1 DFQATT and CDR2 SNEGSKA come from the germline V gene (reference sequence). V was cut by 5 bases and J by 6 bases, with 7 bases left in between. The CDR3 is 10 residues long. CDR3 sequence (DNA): TGCAGTGCTCCTAACCCTGAAGCTTTCTTT. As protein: CSAPNPEAFF.

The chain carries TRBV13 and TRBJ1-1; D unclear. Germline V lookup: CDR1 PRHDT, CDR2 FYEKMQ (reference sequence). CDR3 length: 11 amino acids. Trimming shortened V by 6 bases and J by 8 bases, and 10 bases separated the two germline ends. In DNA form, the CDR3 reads TGTGCCAGCAGTGGCCGGCAGGAAGCTTTCTTT. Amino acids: CASSGRQEAFF. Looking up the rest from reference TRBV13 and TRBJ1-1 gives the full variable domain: AAGVIQSPRHLIKEKRETATLKCYPIPRHDTVYWYQQGPGQDPQFLISFYEKMQSDKGSIPDRFSAQQFSDYHSELNMSSLELGDSALYFCASSGRQEAFFGQGTRLTVV.

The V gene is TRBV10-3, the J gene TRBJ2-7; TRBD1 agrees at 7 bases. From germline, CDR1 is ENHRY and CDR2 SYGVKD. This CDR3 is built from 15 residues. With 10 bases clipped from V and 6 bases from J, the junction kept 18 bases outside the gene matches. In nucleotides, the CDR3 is TGTGCCAGTTGCTCTATACAGGGGCCGCGGGTCGAGCAGTACTTC. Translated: CASCSIQGPRVEQYF.

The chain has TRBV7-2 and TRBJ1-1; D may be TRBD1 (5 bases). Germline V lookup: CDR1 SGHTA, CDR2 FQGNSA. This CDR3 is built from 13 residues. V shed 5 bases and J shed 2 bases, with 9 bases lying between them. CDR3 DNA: TGTGCCAGCAGCATTGACAGCAACACTGAAGCTTTCTTT. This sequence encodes CASSIDSNTEAFF.

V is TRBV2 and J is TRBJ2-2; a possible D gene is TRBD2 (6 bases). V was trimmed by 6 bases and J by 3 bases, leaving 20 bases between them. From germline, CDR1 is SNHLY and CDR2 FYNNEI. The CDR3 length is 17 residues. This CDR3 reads CASRPVGRTTYTGELFF. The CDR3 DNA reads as TGTGCCAGCAGGCCCGTTGGGAGGACTACTTACACCGGGGAGCTGTTTTTT.

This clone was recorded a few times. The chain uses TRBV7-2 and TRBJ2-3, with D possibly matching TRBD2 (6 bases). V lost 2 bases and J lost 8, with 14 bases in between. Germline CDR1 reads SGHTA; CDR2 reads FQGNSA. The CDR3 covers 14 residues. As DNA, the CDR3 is TGTGCCAGCAGCTTATTTGAGGGAGGTGGTACGCAGTATTTT. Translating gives CASSLFEGGGTQYF. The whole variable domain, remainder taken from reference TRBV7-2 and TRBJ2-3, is GAGVSQSPSNKVTEKGKDVELRCDPISGHTALYWYRQSLGQGLEFLIYFQGNSAPDKSGLPSDRFSAERTGGSVSTLTIQRTQQEDSAVYLCASSLFEGGGTQYFGPGTRLTVL.

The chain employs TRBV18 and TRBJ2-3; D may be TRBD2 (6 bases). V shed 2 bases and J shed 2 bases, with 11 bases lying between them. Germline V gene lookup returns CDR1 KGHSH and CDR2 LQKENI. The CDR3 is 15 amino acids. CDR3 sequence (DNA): TGTGCCAGCTCACCAGCCGGGGGAAACACAGATACGCAGTATTTT. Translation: CASSPAGGNTDTQYF.

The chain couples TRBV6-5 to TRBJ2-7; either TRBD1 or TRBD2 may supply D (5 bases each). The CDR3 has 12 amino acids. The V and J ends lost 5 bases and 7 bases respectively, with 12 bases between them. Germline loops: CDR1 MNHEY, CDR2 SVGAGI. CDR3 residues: CASSIQGDEQYF. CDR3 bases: TGTGCCAGCAGTATCCAGGGAGATGAGCAGTACTTC.

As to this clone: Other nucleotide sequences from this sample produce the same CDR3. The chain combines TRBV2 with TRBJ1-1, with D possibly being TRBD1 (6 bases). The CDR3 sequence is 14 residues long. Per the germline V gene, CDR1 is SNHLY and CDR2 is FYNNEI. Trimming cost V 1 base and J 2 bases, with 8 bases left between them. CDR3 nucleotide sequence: TGTGCCAGCAGTGAAGGGACAGTTAACACTGAAGCTTTCTTT. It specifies CASSEGTVNTEAFF.

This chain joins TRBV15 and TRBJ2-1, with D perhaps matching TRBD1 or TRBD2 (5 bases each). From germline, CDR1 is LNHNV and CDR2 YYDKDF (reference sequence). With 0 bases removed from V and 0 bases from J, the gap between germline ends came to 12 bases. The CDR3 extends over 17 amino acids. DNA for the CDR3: TGTGCCACCAGCAGAGACCAGGGAGCTAGCTCCTACAATGAGCAGTTCTTC. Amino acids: CATSRDQGASSYNEQFF.

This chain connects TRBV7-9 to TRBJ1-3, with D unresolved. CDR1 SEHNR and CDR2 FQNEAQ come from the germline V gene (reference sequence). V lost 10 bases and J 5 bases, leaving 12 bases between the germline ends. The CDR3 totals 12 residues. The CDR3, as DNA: TGTGCCACCTTAAAAAGTCGAAACACCATATATTTT. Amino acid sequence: CATLKSRNTIYF.

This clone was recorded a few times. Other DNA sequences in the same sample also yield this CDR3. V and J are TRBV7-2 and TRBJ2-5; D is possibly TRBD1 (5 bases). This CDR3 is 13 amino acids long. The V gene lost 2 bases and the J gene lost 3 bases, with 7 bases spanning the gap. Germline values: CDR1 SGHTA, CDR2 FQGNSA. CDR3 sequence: CASSLSREETQYF. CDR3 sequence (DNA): TGTGCCAGCAGCTTAAGCAGGGAAGAGACCCAGTACTTC.

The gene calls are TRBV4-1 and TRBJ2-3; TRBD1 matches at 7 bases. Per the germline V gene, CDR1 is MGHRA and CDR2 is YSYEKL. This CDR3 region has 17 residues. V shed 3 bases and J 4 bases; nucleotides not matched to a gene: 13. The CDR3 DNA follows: TGCGCCAGCAGCCAGACGACGCCGGGACAGAGCCCAGATACGCAGTATTTT. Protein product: CASSQTTPGQSPDTQYF.

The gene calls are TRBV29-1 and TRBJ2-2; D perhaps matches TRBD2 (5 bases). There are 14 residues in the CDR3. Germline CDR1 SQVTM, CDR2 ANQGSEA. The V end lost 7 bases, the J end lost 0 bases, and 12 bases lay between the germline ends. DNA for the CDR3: TGCAGCGCCCGGAGGCTCGCGAACACCGGGGAGCTGTTTTTT. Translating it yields CSARRLANTGELFF.

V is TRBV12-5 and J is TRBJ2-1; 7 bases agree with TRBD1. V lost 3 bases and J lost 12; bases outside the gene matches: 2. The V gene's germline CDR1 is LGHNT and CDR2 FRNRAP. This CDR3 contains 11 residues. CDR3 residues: CASGFGDRQFF. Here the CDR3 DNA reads TGTGCTAGTGGTTTCGGGGACAGGCAGTTCTTC.